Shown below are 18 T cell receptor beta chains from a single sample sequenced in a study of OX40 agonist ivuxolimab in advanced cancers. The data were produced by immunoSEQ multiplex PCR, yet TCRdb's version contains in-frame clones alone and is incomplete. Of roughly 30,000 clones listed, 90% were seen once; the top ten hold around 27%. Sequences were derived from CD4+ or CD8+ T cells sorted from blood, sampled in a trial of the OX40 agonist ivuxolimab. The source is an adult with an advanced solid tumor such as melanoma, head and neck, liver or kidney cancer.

The CDR3 DNA reads as TGTGCCAGCAGTACGTCAGAACAGGGGCCCCTCCACTTT. Translation: CASSTSEQGPLHF. The gene calls are TRBV27 and TRBJ1-6; 7 nucleotides agree with TRBD1. V dropped 5 bases and J dropped 13; count of bases not matched to a gene: 8. In germline, CDR1 is MNHEY, CDR2 SMNVEV (reference sequence). The CDR3 spans 13 residues.

In DNA, the CDR3 is TGCGCCAGCAGCTTGGTGGGACTAGCGGAAATCCGCACAGATACGCAGTATTTT. This translates into CASSLVGLAEIRTDTQYF. The rearrangement joins TRBV5-1 to TRBJ2-3, with 11 bases matching TRBD2. Germline trimming cut 0 bases from V and 1 base from J; bases unmatched to any gene: 7. Germline values: CDR1 SGHRS, CDR2 YFSETQ. The CDR3 contains 18 residues.

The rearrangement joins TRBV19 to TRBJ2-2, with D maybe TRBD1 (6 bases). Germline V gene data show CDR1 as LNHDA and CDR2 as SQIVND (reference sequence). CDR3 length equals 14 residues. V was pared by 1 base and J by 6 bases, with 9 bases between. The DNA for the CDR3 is TGTGCCAGTAGTATAGTTCACAGGGCCGGGGAGCTGTTTTTT. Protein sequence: CASSIVHRAGELFF.

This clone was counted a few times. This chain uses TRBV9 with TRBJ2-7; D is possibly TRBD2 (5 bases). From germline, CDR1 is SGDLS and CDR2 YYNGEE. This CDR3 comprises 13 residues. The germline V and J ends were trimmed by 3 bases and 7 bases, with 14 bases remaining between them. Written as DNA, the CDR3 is TGTGCCAGCAGCGACCTCTTGACGGGGGAGCAGTACTTC. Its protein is CASSDLLTGEQYF.

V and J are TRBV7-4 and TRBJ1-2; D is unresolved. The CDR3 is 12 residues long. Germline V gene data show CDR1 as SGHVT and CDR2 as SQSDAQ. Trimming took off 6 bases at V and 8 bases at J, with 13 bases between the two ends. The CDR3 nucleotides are TGTGCCAGCAGTAATTTCTCGCGAGGCTACACCTTC. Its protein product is CASSNFSRGYTF.

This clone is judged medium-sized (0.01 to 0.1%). The CDR3 region has the DNA TGTGCCAGCAGCCACGGGCGCTACGAGCAGTTCTTC. This gives the protein CASSHGRYEQFF. The chain carries TRBV6-5 and TRBJ2-1; no definite D call. V was clipped by 6 bases and J by 10 bases, with 13 bases between them. Germline assignment: CDR1 MNHEY and CDR2 SVGAGI. CDR3 length: 12 residues.

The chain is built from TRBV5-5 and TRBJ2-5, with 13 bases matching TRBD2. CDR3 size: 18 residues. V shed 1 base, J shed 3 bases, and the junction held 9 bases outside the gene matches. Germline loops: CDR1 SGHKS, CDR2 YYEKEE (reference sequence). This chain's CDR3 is CASSLRGLAGEMEETQYF. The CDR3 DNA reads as TGTGCCAGCAGCTTGAGAGGACTAGCGGGAGAAATGGAAGAGACCCAGTACTTC.

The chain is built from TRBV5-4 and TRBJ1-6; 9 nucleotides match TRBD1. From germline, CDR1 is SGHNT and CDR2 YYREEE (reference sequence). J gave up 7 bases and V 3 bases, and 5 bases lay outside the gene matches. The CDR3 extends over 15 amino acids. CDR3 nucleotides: TGTGCCAGCAGCTGGACCGGGACAGGGAATTCACCCCTCCACTTT. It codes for CASSWTGTGNSPLHF.

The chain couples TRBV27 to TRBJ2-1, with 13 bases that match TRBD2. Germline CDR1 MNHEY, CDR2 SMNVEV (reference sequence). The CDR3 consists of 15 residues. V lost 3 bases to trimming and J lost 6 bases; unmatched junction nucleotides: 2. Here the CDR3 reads CASSLTSGGSNEQFF. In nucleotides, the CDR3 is TGTGCCAGCAGTTTGACTAGCGGGGGGTCCAATGAGCAGTTCTTC.

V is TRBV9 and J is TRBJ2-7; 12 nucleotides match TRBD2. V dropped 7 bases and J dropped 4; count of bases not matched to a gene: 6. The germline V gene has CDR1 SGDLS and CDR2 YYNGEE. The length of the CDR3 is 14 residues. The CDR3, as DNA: TGTGCCAGCCAACCGGGGACTAGCGGGTACGAGCAGTACTTC. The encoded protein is CASQPGTSGYEQYF.

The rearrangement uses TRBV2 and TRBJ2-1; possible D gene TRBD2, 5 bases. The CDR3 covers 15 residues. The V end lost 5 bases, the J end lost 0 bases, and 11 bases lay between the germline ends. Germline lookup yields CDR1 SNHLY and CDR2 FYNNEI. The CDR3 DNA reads TGTGCCAGCAGTTTAGAGGGCTACTCCTACAATGAGCAGTTCTTC. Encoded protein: CASSLEGYSYNEQFF.

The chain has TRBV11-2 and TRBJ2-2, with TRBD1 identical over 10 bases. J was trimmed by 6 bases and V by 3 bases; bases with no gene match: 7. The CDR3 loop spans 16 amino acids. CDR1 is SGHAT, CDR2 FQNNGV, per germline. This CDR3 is CASSFMGQGRPGELFF. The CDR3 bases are TGTGCCAGCAGCTTTATGGGACAGGGGCGACCCGGGGAGCTGTTTTTT. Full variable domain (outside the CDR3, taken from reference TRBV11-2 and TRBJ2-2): EAGVAQSPRYKIIEKRQSVAFWCNPISGHATLYWYQQILGQGPKLLIQFQNNGVVDDSQLPKDRFSAERLKGVDSTLKIQPAKLEDSAVYLCASSFMGQGRPGELFFGEGSRLTVL.

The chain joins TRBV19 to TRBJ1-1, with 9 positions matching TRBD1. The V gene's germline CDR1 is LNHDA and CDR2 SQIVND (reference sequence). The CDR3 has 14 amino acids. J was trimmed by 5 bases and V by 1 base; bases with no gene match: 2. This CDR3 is CASSIGTGETEAFF. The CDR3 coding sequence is TGTGCCAGTAGTATAGGGACAGGGGAAACTGAAGCTTTCTTT.

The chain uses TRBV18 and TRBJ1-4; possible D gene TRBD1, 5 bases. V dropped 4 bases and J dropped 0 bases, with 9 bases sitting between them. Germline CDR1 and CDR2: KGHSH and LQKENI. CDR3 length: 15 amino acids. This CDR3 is CASSRGVATNEKLFF. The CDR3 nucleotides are TGTGCCAGCTCACGGGGGGTTGCAACTAATGAAAAACTGTTTTTT. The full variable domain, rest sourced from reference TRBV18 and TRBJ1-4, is NAGVMQNPRHLVRRRGQEARLRCSPMKGHSHVYWYRQLPEEGLKFMVYLQKENIIDESGMPKERFSAEFPKEGPSILRIQQVVRGDSAAYFCASSRGVATNEKLFFGSGTQLSVL.

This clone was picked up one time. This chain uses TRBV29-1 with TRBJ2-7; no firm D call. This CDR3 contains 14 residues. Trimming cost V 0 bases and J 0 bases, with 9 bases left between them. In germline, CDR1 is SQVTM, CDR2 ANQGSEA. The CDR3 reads CSVEETRASYEQYF. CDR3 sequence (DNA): TGCAGCGTTGAAGAGACCAGAGCCTCCTACGAGCAGTACTTC.

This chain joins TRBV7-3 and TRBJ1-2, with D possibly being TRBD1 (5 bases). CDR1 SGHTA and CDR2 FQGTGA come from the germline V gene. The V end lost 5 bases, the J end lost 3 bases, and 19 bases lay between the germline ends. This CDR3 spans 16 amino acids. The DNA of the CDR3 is TGTGCCAGCAGCCCTTCGGGTAACCCGGGGGACTATGGCTACACCTTC. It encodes CASSPSGNPGDYGYTF.

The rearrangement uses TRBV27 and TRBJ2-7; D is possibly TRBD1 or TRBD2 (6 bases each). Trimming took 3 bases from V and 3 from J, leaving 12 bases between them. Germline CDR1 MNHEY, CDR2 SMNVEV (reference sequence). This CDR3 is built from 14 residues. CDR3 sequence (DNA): TGTGCCAGCAGTTTGACAAGGGGGGACTACGAGCAGTACTTC. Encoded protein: CASSLTRGDYEQYF.

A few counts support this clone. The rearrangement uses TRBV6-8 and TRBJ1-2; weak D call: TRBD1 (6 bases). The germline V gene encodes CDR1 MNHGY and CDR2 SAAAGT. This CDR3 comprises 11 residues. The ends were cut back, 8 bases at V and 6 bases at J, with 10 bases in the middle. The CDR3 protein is CASARGDGYTF. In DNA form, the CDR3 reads TGTGCCAGCGCCAGGGGCGATGGCTACACCTTC.